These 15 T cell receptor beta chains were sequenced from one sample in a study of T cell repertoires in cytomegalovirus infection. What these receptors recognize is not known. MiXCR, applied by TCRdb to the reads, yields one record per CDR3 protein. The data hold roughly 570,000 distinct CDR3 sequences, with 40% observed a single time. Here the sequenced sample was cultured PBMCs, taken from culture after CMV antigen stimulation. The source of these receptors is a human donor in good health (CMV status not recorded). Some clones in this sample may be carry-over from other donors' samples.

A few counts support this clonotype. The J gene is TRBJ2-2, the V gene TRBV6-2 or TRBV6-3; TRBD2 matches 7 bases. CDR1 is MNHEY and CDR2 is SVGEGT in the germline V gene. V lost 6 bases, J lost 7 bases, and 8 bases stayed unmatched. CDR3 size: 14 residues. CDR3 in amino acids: CASRTGGGIGELFF. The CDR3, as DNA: TGTGCCAGCAGGACGGGAGGCGGAATCGGGGAGCTGTTTTTT.

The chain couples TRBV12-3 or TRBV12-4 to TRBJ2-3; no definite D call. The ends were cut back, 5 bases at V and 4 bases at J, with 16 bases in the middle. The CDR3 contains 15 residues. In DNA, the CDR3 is TGTGCCAGCAGTGCCAATGGCCGTGGTGCAGATACGCAGTATTTT. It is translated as CASSANGRGADTQYF.

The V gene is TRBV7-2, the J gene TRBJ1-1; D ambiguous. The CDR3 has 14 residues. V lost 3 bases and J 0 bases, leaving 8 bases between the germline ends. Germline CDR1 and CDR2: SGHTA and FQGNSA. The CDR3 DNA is TGTGCCAGCAGCTTCCTAGGGATGAACACTGAAGCTTTCTTT. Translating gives CASSFLGMNTEAFF.

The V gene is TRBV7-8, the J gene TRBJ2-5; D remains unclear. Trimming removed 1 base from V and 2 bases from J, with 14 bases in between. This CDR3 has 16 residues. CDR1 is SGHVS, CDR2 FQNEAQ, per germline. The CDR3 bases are TGTGCCAGCAGCTTAGGGAAGGCTCTATCACAAGAGACCCAGTACTTC. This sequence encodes CASSLGKALSQETQYF.

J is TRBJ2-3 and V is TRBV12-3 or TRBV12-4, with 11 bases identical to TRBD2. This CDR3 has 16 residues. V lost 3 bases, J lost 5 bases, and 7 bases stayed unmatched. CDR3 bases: TGTGCCAGCAGTTTGGTGGTAGCGGGGGGGGTAGATACGCAGTATTTT. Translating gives CASSLVVAGGVDTQYF.

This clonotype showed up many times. DNA for the CDR3: TGTGCCAGCAGCTTAAGGGATACAGGTCAGCCCCAGCATTTT. This sequence encodes CASSLRDTGQPQHF. The chain recombines TRBV7-2 with TRBJ1-5, with a possible D match to TRBD1 (5 bases). Trimming cost V 2 bases and J 6 bases, with 11 bases left between them. The CDR3 length is 14 residues. The V gene's germline CDR1 is SGHTA and CDR2 FQGNSA.

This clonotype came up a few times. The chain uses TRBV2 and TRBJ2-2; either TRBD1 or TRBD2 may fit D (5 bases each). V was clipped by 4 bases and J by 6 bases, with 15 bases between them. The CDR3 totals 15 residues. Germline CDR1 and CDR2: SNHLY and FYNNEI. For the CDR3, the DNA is TGTGCCAGCAGTGGTGACAGATTGCGGGCCGGGGAGCTGTTTTTT. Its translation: CASSGDRLRAGELFF.

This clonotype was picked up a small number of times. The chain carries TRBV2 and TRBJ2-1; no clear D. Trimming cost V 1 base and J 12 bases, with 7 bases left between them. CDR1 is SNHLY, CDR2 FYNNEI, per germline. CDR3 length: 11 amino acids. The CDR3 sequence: CASSEVGPQFF. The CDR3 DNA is TGTGCCAGCAGTGAAGTTGGTCCGCAGTTCTTC.

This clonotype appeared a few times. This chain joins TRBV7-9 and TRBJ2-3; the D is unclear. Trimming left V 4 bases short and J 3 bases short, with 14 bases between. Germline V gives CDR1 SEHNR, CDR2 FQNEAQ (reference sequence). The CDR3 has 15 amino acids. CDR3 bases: TGTGCCAGCAGCTATCAAACCACCGGGACAGATACGCAGTATTTT. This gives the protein CASSYQTTGTDTQYF.

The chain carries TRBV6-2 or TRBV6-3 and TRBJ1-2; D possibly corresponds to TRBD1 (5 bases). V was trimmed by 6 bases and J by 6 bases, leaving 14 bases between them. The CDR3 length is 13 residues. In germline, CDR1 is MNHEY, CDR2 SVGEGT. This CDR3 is CASRKEGPDGYTF. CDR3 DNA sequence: TGTGCCAGCAGGAAGGAGGGGCCTGATGGCTACACCTTC.

Here the CDR3 DNA reads TGTGCCAGCACGGGCAGGGCTACTGGCTACAATGAGCAGTTCTTC. This gives the protein CASTGRATGYNEQFF. The chain combines TRBV9 with TRBJ2-1, with D perhaps TRBD1 (5 bases). CDR1 is SGDLS and CDR2 is YYNGEE in the germline V gene. Trimming took off 6 bases at V and 3 bases at J, with 16 bases between the two ends. The CDR3 is made up of 15 amino acids.

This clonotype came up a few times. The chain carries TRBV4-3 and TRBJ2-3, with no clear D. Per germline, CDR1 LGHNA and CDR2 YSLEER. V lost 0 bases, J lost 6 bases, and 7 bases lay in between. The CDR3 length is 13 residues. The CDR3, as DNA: TGCGCCAGCAGCCAAGATCTTTGGGATACGCAGTATTTT. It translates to CASSQDLWDTQYF.

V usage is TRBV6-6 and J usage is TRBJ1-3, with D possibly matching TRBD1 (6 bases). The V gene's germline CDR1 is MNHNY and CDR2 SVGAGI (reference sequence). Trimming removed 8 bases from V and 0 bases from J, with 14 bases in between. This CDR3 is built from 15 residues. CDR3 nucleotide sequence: TGTGCCAGCCGGCCCCGGACAGACTCTGGAAACACCATATATTTT. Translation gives CASRPRTDSGNTIYF.

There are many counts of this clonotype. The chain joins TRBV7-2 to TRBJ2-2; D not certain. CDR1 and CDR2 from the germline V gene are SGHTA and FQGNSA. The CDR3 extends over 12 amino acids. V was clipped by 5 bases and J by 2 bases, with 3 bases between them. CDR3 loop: CASSPNTGELFF. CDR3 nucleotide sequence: TGTGCCAGCAGCCCCAACACCGGGGAGCTGTTTTTT.

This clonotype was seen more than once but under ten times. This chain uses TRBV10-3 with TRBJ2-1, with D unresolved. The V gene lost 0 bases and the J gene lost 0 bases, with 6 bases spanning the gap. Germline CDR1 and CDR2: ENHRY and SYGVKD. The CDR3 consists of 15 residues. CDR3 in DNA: TGTGCCATCAGTGAGTCGGCGGCCTCCTACAATGAGCAGTTCTTC. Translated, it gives CAISESAASYNEQFF.